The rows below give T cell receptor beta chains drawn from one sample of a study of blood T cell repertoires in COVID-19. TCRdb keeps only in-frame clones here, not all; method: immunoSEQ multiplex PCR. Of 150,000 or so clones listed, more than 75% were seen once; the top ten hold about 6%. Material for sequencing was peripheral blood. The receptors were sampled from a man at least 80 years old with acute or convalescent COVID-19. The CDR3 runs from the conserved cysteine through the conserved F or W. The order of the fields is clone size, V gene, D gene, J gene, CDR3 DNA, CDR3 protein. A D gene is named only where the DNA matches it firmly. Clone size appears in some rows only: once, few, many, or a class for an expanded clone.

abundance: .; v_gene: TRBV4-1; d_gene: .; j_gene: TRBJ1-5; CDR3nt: TGCGCCAGCAGCCAAGAATGGGCGGGTCACCAGCCCCAGCATTTT; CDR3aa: CASSQEWAGHQPQHF
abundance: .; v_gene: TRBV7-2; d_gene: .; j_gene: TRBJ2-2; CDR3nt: TGTGCCAGCAGCTTACCGGGAGTAAGGACCGGGGAGCTGTTTTTT; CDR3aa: CASSLPGVRTGELFF
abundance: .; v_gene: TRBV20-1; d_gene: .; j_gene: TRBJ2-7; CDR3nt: TGCAGTGCCTCAGGGGAGGGGGAGCAGTACTTC; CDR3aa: CSASGEGEQYF
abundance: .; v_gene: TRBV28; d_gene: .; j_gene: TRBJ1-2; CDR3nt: TGTGCCAGCAGTTTCCTTGGCCAGGACACCCTCTTC; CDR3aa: CASSFLGQDTLF
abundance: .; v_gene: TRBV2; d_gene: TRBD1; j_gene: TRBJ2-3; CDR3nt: TGTGCCAGCAGGCCGACAGGGACCCGCACAGATACGCAGTATTTT; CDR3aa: CASRPTGTRTDTQYF
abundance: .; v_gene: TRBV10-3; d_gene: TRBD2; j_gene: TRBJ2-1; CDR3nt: TGTGCCATCAGTGAGTCGAAGGCGGGAGCCTACAATGAGCAGTTCTTC; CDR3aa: CAISESKAGAYNEQFF
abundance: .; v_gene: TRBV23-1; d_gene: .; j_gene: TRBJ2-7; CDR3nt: TGCGCCAGCGTCACGGGGGAGCAGTACTTC; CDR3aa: CASVTGEQYF
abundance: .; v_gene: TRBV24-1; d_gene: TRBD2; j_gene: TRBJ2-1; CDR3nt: TGTGCCACCAGTGATTTGCGGGGGAGGGATAACTACAATGAGCAGTTCTTC; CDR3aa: CATSDLRGRDNYNEQFF
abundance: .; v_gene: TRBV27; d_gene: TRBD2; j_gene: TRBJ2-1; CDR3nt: TGTGCCAGCAGTGACATAGCGGGAGGACACTACAATGAGCAGTTCTTC; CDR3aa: CASSDIAGGHYNEQFF
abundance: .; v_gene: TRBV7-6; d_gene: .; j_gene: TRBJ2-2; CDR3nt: TGTGCCAGCAGCTTAGTGGCGGGGGCTATGAACACCGGGGAGCTGTTTTTT; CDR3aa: CASSLVAGAMNTGELFF
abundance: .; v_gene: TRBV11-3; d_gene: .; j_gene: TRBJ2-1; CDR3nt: TGTGCCAGCAGCCGCCGAGGAAGCTACAATGAGCAGTTCTTC; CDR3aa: CASSRRGSYNEQFF
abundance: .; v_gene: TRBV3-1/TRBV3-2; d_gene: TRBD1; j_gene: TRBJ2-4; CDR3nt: TGTGCCAGCAGCCTGACAGGGGTGGGCAACATTCAGTACTTC; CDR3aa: CASSLTGVGNIQYF
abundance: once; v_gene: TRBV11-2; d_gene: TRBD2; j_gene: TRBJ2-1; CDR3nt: TGTGCCAGCAGCGAGACCCCGGGACTAGCGGGGGCCCAGTTCTTC; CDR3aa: CASSETPGLAGAQFF
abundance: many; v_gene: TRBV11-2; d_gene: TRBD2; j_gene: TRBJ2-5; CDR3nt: TGTGCCAGCAGCCTCGGCGGGGGGGCCGTCCAAGAGACCCAGTACTTC; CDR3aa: CASSLGGGAVQETQYF
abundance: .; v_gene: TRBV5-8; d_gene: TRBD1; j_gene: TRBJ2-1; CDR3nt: TGTGCCAGCACGGGACAGGGCAGGAATGAGCAGTTCTTC; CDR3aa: CASTGQGRNEQFF
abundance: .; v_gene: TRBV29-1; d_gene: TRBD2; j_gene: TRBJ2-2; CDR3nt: TGCAGCGTTCCCCGGACTAGCGGTAGGGACACCGGGGAGCTGTTTTTT; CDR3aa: CSVPRTSGRDTGELFF
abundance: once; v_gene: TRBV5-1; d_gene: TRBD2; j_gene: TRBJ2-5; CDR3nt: TGCGCCAGCAGCTCCGGGGGTAGCGGGACTGGAGAGACCCAGTACTTC; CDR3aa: CASSSGGSGTGETQYF
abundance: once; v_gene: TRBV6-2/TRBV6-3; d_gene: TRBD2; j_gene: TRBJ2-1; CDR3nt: TGTGCCAGCAGTCCGATAGCGGGGACCTACAATGAGCAGTTCTTC; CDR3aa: CASSPIAGTYNEQFF
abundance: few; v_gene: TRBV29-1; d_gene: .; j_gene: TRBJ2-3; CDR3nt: TGCAGCGTTGATAACACAGATACGCAGTATTTT; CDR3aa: CSVDNTDTQYF
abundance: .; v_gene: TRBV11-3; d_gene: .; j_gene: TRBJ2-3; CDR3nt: TGTGCCAGCAGCTCCCGGGACAACACAGATACGCAGTATTTT; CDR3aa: CASSSRDNTDTQYF
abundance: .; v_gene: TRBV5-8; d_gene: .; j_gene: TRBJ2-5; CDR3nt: TGTGCCAGCAGCTTGGGGAGCGCTAACCAAGAGACCCAGTACTTC; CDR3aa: CASSLGSANQETQYF
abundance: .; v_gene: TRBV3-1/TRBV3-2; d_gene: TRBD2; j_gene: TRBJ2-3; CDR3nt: TGTGCCAGCATACCAAAGACTAGCGGGACACGTTCGCCCACAGATACGCAGTATTTT; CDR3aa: CASIPKTSGTRSPTDTQYF
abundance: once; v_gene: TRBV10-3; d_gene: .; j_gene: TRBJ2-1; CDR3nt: TGTGCCATCACTCCAACAGGGACAACCAATGAGCAGTTCTTC; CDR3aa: CAITPTGTTNEQFF
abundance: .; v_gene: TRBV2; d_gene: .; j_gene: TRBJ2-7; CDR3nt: TGTGCCAGCAGTGACTACAGGGGAGGCGAGCAGTACTTC; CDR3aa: CASSDYRGGEQYF
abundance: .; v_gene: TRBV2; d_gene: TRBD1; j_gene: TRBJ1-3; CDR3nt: TGTGCCAGCAGGGCTGGGACAGGGGCTGGAAACACCATATATTTT; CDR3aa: CASRAGTGAGNTIYF
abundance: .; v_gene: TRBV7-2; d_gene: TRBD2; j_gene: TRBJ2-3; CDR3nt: TGTGCCAGCAGCTTAGGGACTAGTCGAAGCACAGATACGCAGTATTTT; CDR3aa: CASSLGTSRSTDTQYF
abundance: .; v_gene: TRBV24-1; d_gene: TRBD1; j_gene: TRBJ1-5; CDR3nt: TGTGCCACCAGTGATCCGGGACAGGGCGACAATCAGCCCCAGCATTTT; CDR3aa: CATSDPGQGDNQPQHF
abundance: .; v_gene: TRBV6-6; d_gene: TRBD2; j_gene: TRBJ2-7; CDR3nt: TGTGCCAGCAGCCCGGCTAGCGGGAGTACGTGGTACGAGCAGTACTTC; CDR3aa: CASSPASGSTWYEQYF
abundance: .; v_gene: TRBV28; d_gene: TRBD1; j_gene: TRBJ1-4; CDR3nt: TGTGCCAGCGGACGGGCAGGGGGCCGGTCAACTAATGAAAAACTGTTTTTT; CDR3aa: CASGRAGGRSTNEKLFF
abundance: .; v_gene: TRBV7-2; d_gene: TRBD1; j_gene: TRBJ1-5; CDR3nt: TGTGCCAGCAGCTTAGGGGGGACAGCTAGCAATCAGCCCCAGCATTTT; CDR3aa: CASSLGGTASNQPQHF
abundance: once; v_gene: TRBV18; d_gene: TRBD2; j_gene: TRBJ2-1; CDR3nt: TGTGCCAGCTCACCACGCGCTAGCGGGATCGATAACAATGAGCAGTTCTTC; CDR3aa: CASSPRASGIDNNEQFF
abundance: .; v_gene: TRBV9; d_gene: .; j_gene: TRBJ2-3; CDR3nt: TGTGCCAGCAGCGTAATCCCAGGGGCAGATACGCAGTATTTT; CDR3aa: CASSVIPGADTQYF
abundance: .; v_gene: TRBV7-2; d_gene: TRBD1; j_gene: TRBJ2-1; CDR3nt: TGTGCCAGCAGCTTAGCGATAACCGGGACAGGGGACAATGAGCAGTTCTTC; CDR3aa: CASSLAITGTGDNEQFF
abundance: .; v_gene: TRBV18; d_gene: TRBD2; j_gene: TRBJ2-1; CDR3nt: TGTGCCAGCTCGGAATGGACTAGCGACAATGAGCAGTTCTTC; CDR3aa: CASSEWTSDNEQFF
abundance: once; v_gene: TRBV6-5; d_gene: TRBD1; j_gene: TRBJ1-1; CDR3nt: TGTGCCAGCAGTTTTCCCGGGACAGGAGAAGCTTTCTTT; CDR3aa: CASSFPGTGEAFF
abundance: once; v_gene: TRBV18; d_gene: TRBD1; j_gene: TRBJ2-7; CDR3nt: TGTGCCAGCTCACCATTTGGGACAGGGGGCTACGAGCAGTACTTC; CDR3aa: CASSPFGTGGYEQYF
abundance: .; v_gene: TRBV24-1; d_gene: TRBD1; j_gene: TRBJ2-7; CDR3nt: TGTGCCACCAGTGATTCGAGGACAGGGGGCCACGAGCAGTACTTC; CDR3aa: CATSDSRTGGHEQYF
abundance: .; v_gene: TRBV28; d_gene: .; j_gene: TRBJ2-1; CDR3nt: TGTGCCAGCAGCCGCCCTAGTCTCTACAATGAGCAGTTCTTC; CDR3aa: CASSRPSLYNEQFF
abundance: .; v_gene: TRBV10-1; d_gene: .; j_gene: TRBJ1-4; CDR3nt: TGCGCCAGCAGTGACCCTCGGCAAGGAAGACATAATGAAAAACTGTTTTTT; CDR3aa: CASSDPRQGRHNEKLFF
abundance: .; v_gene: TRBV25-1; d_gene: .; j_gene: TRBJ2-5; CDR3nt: TGTGCCAGCGAAACAGGGATACAAGAGACCCAGTACTTC; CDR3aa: CASETGIQETQYF
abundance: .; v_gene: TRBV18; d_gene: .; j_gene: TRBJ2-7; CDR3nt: TGTGCCAGCTCAACCGGGCAGGGCTACTACGAGCAGTACTTC; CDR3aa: CASSTGQGYYEQYF
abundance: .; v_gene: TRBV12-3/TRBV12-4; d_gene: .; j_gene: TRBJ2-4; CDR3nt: TGTGCCAGCAAATCGGGGGGCACAAACATTCAGTACTTC; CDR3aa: CASKSGGTNIQYF